The present TCR beta chain was sequenced within a study of control samples from healthy donors and cancer patients. Trimming pared 3 bases from V and 0 bases from J, leaving 12 bases between. Germline V lookup: CDR1 MDHEN, CDR2 SYDVKM. The CDR3 has 16 residues. Profiling relied on immunoSEQ multiplex PCR, and the TCRdb table lists in-frame clones only, not all of them. The table lists more than 50,000 clones, about nine tenths of them singletons, with 0.95% to 1.5% in the top ten. The sample taken for sequencing was PBMCs. This TCR came from a woman in her 50s with colorectal cancer. This chain links TRBV28 with TRBJ2-1; no reliable D call. The CDR3 protein is CASSFFGRPSYNEQFF. In nucleotides, the CDR3 is TGTGCCAGCAGTTTTTTCGGGCGGCCCTCCTACAATGAGCAGTTCTTC.